This T cell receptor (beta chain) is drawn from a study of blood T cell repertoires in COVID-19 (dated by TCRdb to about 2020). Some background on the complete study: Samples covering the acute and convalescent phases of COVID-19 were provided by collaborators in the United States, Italy and Spain. The material from the prospective study consisted of cDNA or gDNA derived from T cells, B-cell-depleted T cells, or PBMCs. Subjects who had been exposed to COVID-19, were actively infected with it, or had recovered from it provided the deeply sampled blood TCRbeta repertoires that made up the dataset. The repertoires were released in a freely available public database intended as a resource for research on the immune response to SARS-CoV-2. Samples came from the ongoing ImmuneRACE study (first 160 participants) plus 1,254 subjects from 6 global collaborators. Sample metadata almost always included a de-identified subject ID, COVID-19 status, age in years and sex. HLA class I and class II types, where available, came from metadata supplied by the sample provider rather than from assay-based typing.

What the research found in general, with its limitations: The quantity of clinical and demographic metadata differed by source and by participant and was supplied without curation.

Comments on this clone: It lacks a known antigen. No much larger clone exists at a distance of one base, and base qualities are not known.

TCRbeta CDR3 regions were amplified from genomic DNA using the immunoSEQ Assay, a bias-controlled multiplex PCR. On the study's bioinformatics: The number of nucleated cells in each sample was estimated from the amplification of reference gene primers within the assay. To quantify the absolute abundance of each unique TCRbeta CDR3 rearrangement, sequence reads were collapsed and filtered. Productive Simpson clonality was computed per sample as the square root of Simpson's diversity index over productive rearrangements. TCRdb provides this immuneACCESS table in a form limited to in-frame rearrangements. Some clones are lacking; in checked studies, under half of them reflect an unresolved V gene, and why the rest are absent is not known. V and J calls and clone size follow that table, whereas D and trimming were derived from the DNA. Recorded for this sample are approximately 47,000 clones; under 90% of them occurred a single time. Jointly, the top ten make up around 6.4% of the sample.

The collaborating institutions used their own protocols to collect whole blood in K2EDTA tubes. For TCRbeta analysis, collaborator samples were shipped as frozen whole blood, as isolated PBMCs, or as DNA extracted from either sample type. V and J are truncated by 7 bases and 7 bases respectively, leaving an intervening sequence of 16 bases. Based on the germline V gene, the CDR1 and CDR2 sequences are SQVTM and ANQGSEA. The cysteine opens and the phenylalanine closes a CDR3 of 13 amino acids. Here the CDR3 DNA is all that survives: 39 bases in frame from base 1. The receptor was isolated from a woman aged 60-75 years with acute or convalescent COVID-19. The receptor chain draws on TRBV29-1 and TRBJ1-4; possibly the D gene is TRBD1, per 5 matching bases. The sequencing input was peripheral blood. The nucleotide sequence is given as TGCAGCGCGGGAGAAACAGGATCTGAAAAACTGTTTTTT. Its coded protein is CSAGETGSEKLFF.